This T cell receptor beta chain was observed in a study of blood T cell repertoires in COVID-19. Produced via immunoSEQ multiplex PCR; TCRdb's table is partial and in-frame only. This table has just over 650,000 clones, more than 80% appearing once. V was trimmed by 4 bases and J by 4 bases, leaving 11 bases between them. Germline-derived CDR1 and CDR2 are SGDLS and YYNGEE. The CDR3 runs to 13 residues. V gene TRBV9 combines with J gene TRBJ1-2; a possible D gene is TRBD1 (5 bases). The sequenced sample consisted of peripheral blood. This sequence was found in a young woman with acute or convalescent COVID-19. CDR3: CASSPSDSYGYTF. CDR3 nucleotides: TGTGCCAGCAGCCCTTCAGACAGCTATGGCTACACCTTC.